Listed below are T cell receptor beta chains from one sample, sequenced in a study of persistence of HIV-infected CD4 T cells. Produced via immunoSEQ multiplex PCR; TCRdb's table is partial and in-frame only. This sample carries some 45,000 clones, about 87% of them seen once, and the ten largest clones take 0.47%. Their antigens remain unidentified. The specimen comprised CD4+ T cells sorted from PBMCs after approximately 19-hour stimulation, sampled from a patient who received antiretroviral therapy. These receptors were collected from an adult woman with HIV who was CMV-seropositive. Both conserved end residues are part of each CDR3. Fields, in order: J gene, D gene, V gene, clone size, CDR3 protein, CDR3 DNA. A D gene is named only where the DNA matches it firmly. Expanded clones get a size class; other rows say once, few or many, or leave the size out.

TRBJ1-1	TRBD1	TRBV10-2	-	CASTGGRSAFF	TGCGCCAGCACAGGGGGAAGATCGGCTTTCTTT
TRBJ1-2	TRBD1	TRBV2	-	CASRSGQGMSYGYTF	TGTGCCAGCAGAAGTGGACAGGGAATGTCCTATGGCTACACCTTC
TRBJ2-3	-	TRBV12-3/TRBV12-4	-	CASSFRHRTYQYF	TGTGCCAGCAGTTTCCGACACAGGACATACCAGTATTTT
TRBJ2-6	-	TRBV30	once	CAWTTGLLSGANVLTF	TGTGCCTGGACTACCGGGCTCCTGTCTGGGGCCAACGTCCTGACTTTC
TRBJ2-2	-	TRBV7-3	-	CANSSFAGELFF	TGTGCCAATAGCAGTTTTGCCGGGGAGCTGTTTTTT
TRBJ1-5	-	TRBV30	-	CAWSSFGFNQPQHF	TGTGCCTGGAGTTCTTTCGGATTCAATCAGCCCCAGCATTTT
TRBJ2-1	TRBD2	TRBV7-9	-	CATSAGLAGNEQFF	TGTGCCACCTCAGCGGGACTAGCGGGCAATGAGCAGTTCTTC
TRBJ2-7	-	TRBV14	once	CASSRAGVRGSYEQYF	TGTGCCAGCAGCCGAGCAGGGGTTAGGGGTTCCTACGAGCAGTACTTC
TRBJ1-2	-	TRBV2	-	CASIMGAEGYTF	TGTGCCAGCATCATGGGGGCGGAAGGCTACACCTTC
TRBJ2-1	-	TRBV7-2	once	CASSRGESSYNEQFF	TGTGCCAGCAGTCGCGGGGAGAGCTCCTACAATGAGCAGTTCTTC
TRBJ2-1	-	TRBV7-9	-	CASRPKGKTGSSYNEQFF	TGTGCCAGCAGGCCTAAAGGGAAAACAGGGAGCTCCTACAATGAGCAGTTCTTC
TRBJ1-1	TRBD1	TRBV19	-	CASRGSGQGFYAFF	TGTGCCAGTAGAGGTTCGGGACAGGGGTTTTACGCTTTCTTT
TRBJ2-1	TRBD2	TRBV27	-	CASSLNPRGVNEQFF	TGTGCCAGCAGTTTAAACCCCCGGGGGGTCAATGAGCAGTTCTTC
TRBJ1-2	-	TRBV18	once	CASSPVRVPNYGYTF	TGTGCCAGCTCACCGGTCAGGGTACCAAACTATGGCTACACCTTC
TRBJ2-5	TRBD1	TRBV29-1	-	CSGQGPQETQYF	TGCAGCGGACAGGGGCCCCAAGAGACCCAGTACTTC
TRBJ2-7	-	TRBV10-3	-	CAISEVFLGSSYEQYF	TGTGCCATCAGTGAAGTATTTCTAGGCAGCTCCTACGAGCAGTACTTC
TRBJ2-5	-	TRBV6-2/TRBV6-3	once	CASSWRGQETQYF	TGTGCCAGCAGTTGGAGGGGTCAAGAGACCCAGTACTTC
TRBJ2-7	-	TRBV7-2	-	CASSLSVQKGNEQYF	TGTGCCAGCAGCTTATCGGTACAAAAGGGCAACGAGCAGTACTTC
TRBJ2-1	TRBD2	TRBV6-1	-	CASSGLAGGDEQFF	TGTGCCAGCAGCGGACTAGCGGGGGGGGATGAGCAGTTCTTC
TRBJ2-3	TRBD1	TRBV5-1	-	CASSLVGTASTDTQYF	TGCGCCAGCAGCTTGGTAGGGACAGCCAGCACAGATACGCAGTATTTT
TRBJ2-7	-	TRBV2	-	CASRVEGQEQYF	TGTGCCAGCAGGGTGGAGGGCCAAGAGCAGTACTTC
TRBJ1-1	-	TRBV5-1	-	CASSLGGNTEAFF	TGCGCCAGCAGCTTGGGGGGTAACACTGAAGCTTTCTTT
TRBJ1-2	-	TRBV29-1	-	CSVESGSNYGYTF	TGCAGCGTTGAATCGGGCTCTAACTATGGCTACACCTTC
TRBJ2-4	-	TRBV7-3	-	CASSPQPTGNNIQYF	TGTGCCAGCAGCCCTCAGCCCACAGGGAATAACATTCAGTACTTC
TRBJ1-6	-	TRBV11-3	-	CASSLGVGSPLHF	TGTGCCAGCAGCTTAGGGGTGGGTTCACCCCTCCACTTT
TRBJ1-1	-	TRBV10-3	once	CAISLIQGTEAFF	TGTGCCATCAGCCTCATACAGGGAACTGAAGCTTTCTTT
TRBJ2-1	TRBD2	TRBV30	-	CALGLAGVYNEQFF	TGTGCCCTCGGACTAGCGGGGGTCTACAATGAGCAGTTCTTC
TRBJ2-7	TRBD1	TRBV5-1	-	CATWAPGQGKAEQYF	TGCGCCACTTGGGCCCCGGGACAGGGGAAAGCGGAGCAGTACTTC
TRBJ2-1	-	TRBV5-8	-	CASSLALNQGASGYNEQFF	TGTGCCAGCAGCTTGGCACTGAATCAGGGGGCTAGCGGGTACAATGAGCAGTTCTTC
TRBJ2-2	-	TRBV24-1	-	CATSVSRRELFF	TGTGCCACCAGTGTCAGTCGTCGGGAGCTGTTTTTT
TRBJ2-7	-	TRBV5-1	-	CASSFSGSKDEQYF	TGCGCCAGCAGCTTCTCGGGGAGCAAGGACGAGCAGTACTTC
TRBJ2-7	-	TRBV5-5	-	CASSSGTEFLTSSYEQYF	TGTGCCAGCAGCTCCGGGACGGAATTTCTTACCAGCTCCTACGAGCAGTACTTC
TRBJ1-5	-	TRBV3-1/TRBV3-2	few	CASSQDLNQPQHF	TGTGCCAGCAGCCAAGATTTGAATCAGCCCCAGCATTTT
TRBJ1-1	TRBD1	TRBV5-6	-	CASSIAGTGGSAFF	TGTGCCAGCAGCATCGCCGGGACAGGTGGATCAGCTTTCTTT
TRBJ2-7	TRBD1	TRBV6-6	-	CASRPSLGTGHYEQYF	TGTGCCAGCAGGCCTTCCCTCGGGACAGGACACTACGAGCAGTACTTC
TRBJ2-1	TRBD1	TRBV9	-	CASSSTGGNNEQFF	TGTGCCAGCAGCTCCACAGGGGGCAACAATGAGCAGTTCTTC
TRBJ1-5	-	TRBV19	few	CASSWGLQPQHF	TGTGCCAGTAGTTGGGGGCTTCAGCCCCAGCATTTT
TRBJ1-2	TRBD1	TRBV3-1/TRBV3-2	-	CASSQGGTGRSGYTF	TGTGCCAGCAGCCAAGGTGGGACAGGGAGGAGTGGCTACACCTTC
TRBJ1-2	-	TRBV29-1	-	CSDTMDSYGYTF	TGCAGCGACACTATGGACTCTTATGGCTACACCTTC
TRBJ2-3	-	TRBV7-2	-	CASSLDRATDTQYF	TGTGCCAGCAGCTTAGACAGGGCCACAGATACGCAGTATTTT
TRBJ2-3	-	TRBV6-5	once	CASSYSTAGTDTQYF	TGTGCCAGCAGTTACTCGACAGCAGGCACAGATACGCAGTATTTT
TRBJ2-5	-	TRBV23-1	-	CASSQSSSGRETQYF	TGCGCCAGCAGCCAATCTTCATCGGGGAGGGAGACCCAGTACTTC
TRBJ1-1	-	TRBV5-1	-	CASSLGPTATEAFF	TGCGCCAGCAGCTTAGGCCCGACAGCCACTGAAGCTTTCTTT
TRBJ2-1	TRBD2	TRBV7-2	-	CASSLALGTSNEQFF	TGTGCCAGCAGCTTAGCGCTTGGGACTAGTAATGAGCAGTTCTTC
TRBJ1-1	-	TRBV12-3/TRBV12-4	-	CASSFRSEAFF	TGTGCCAGCAGTTTTCGGTCTGAAGCTTTCTTT
TRBJ2-1	TRBD2	TRBV9	once	CASSPRTSGPYNEQFF	TGTGCCAGCAGCCCCCGAACTAGCGGTCCCTACAATGAGCAGTTCTTC
TRBJ1-5	-	TRBV7-6	-	CASSLTGGQGNQPQHF	TGTGCCAGCAGCTTAACGGGGGGGCAAGGCAATCAGCCCCAGCATTTT
TRBJ1-1	-	TRBV6-5	-	CASSYRDYTEAFF	TGTGCCAGCAGTTACAGGGACTATACTGAAGCTTTCTTT
TRBJ1-4	-	TRBV24-1	-	CATSRSTNEKLFF	TGTGCCACCTCGCGGTCAACTAATGAAAAACTGTTTTTT
TRBJ1-6	-	TRBV20-1	-	CSASLGRDTPLHF	TGCAGTGCTAGTCTGGGAAGGGATACACCCCTCCACTTT
TRBJ1-4	-	TRBV3-1/TRBV3-2	-	CASSPFSGFGNEKLFF	TGTGCCAGCAGCCCCTTTAGCGGCTTCGGTAATGAAAAACTGTTTTTT
TRBJ1-1	-	TRBV18	-	CASSPPVGGNTEAFF	TGTGCCAGCTCACCACCGGTTGGGGGGAACACTGAAGCTTTCTTT
TRBJ1-5	TRBD1	TRBV18	-	CASSPDRVNQPQHF	TGTGCCAGCTCACCGGACAGGGTAAATCAGCCCCAGCATTTT
TRBJ1-2	-	TRBV27	-	CASGDPLYGYTF	TGTGCCAGCGGGGACCCCCTCTATGGCTACACCTTC
TRBJ1-1	-	TRBV30	-	CAWNPQMNTEAFF	TGTGCCTGGAACCCCCAAATGAACACTGAAGCTTTCTTT
TRBJ2-7	TRBD1	TRBV10-3	-	CAISGQGNEQYF	TGTGCCATCAGTGGACAGGGGAACGAGCAGTACTTC
TRBJ1-1	-	TRBV11-1	-	CASSFGGAGTTEAFF	TGTGCCAGCAGCTTTGGAGGGGCGGGTACCACTGAAGCTTTCTTT